This T cell receptor (beta chain) stems from a study of shared clonotypes between healthy human individuals. Study conclusions and caveats: Owing to a small donor count, the genetic and exposure-history diversity represented was limited. Among donors, the sharing of clonotypes was expected to be influenced by sequencing depth. Clonotype sharing across several donors was observed for approximately 5% of naive CD4 clonotypes.

As to this clone: What it binds is unknown.

The split of CD4+ cells yielded CD45RA+ naive and CD45RA-negative memory subsets. V trimming: 5 bases; J trimming: 1 base; junction bases outside the gene matches: 12. CDR1 is LNHDA and CDR2 is SQIVND in the germline V gene (reference sequence). This CDR3 is 19 amino acids long. Sequencing used immunoSEQ multiplex PCR; TCRdb keeps in-frame clones, though not all of them. The sample lists some 1.5 million clones; approximately 98% were seen once. The clonotype was recovered from a man younger than 40 in good health. The chain couples TRBV19 to TRBJ2-1, with 12 bases aligning to TRBD1. Sequenced: naive CD4+ T cells sorted from blood. Noted subset: CD45RA+ positively selected. DNA of the CDR3: TGTGCCAGTAGTGTCCGGGACAGGGGGCTTAGTGGTTCCTACAATGAGCAGTTCTTC. The encoded protein is CASSVRDRGLSGSYNEQFF.